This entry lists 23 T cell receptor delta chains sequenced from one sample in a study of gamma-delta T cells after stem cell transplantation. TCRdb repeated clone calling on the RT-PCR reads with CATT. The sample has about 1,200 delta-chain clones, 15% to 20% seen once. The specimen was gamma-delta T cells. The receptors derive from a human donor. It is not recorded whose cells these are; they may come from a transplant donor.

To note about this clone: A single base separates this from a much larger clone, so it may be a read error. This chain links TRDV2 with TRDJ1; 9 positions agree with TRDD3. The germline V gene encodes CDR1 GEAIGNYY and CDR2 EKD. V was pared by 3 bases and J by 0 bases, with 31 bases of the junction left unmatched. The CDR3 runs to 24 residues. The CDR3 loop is CACDELAGGSELKESVRYTDKLIF. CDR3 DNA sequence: TGTGCCTGTGACGAACTCGCTGGGGGATCCGAACTTAAAGAATCGGTACGGTACACCGATAAACTCATCTTT.

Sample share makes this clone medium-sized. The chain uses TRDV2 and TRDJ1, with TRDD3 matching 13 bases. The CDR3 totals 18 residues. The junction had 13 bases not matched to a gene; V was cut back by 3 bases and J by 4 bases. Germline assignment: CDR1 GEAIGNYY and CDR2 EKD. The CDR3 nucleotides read TGTGCCTGTGACTTACTGGGGGATACGGTACAATTGGGCGATAAACTCATCTTT. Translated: CACDLLGDTVQLGDKLIF.

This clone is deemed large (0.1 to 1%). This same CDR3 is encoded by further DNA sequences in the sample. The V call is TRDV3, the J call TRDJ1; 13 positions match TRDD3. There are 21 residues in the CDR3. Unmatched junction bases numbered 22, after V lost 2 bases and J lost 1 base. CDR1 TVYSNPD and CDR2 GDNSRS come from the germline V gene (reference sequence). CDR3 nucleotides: TGTGCCTTTCCTCCTACACAGTACTGGGGGATACGCTCCACCTTCACCGATAAACTCATCTTT. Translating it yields CAFPPTQYWGIRSTFTDKLIF.

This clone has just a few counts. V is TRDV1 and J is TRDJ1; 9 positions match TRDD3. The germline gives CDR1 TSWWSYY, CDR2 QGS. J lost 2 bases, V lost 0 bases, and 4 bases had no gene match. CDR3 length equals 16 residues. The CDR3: CALGELRLGDTDKLIF. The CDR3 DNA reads TGTGCTCTTGGGGAACTACGGCTGGGGGATACCGATAAACTCATCTTT.

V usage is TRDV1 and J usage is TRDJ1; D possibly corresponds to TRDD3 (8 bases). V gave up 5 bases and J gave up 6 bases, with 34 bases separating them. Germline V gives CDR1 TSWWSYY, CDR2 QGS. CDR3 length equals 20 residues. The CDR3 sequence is CALGRRSSYTSSLGEYKLIF. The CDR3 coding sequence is TGTGCTCTTGGGAGACGCAGTTCCTACACGTCATCCCTGGGGGAATATAAACTCATCTTT.

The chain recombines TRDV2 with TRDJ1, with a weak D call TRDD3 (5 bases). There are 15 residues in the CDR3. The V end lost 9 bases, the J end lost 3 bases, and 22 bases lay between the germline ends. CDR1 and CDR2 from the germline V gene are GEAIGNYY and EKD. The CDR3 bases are TGTGCCAGGCTTGGGGACCCAACTAATTCCGATAAACTCATCTTT. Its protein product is CARLGDPTNSDKLIF.

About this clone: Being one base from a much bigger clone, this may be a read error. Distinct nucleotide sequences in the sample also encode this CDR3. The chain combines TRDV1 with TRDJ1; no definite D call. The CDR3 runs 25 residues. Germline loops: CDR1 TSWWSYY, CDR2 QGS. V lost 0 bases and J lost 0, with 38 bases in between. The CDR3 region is CALGELDKPLLQGRPSLTYTDKLIF. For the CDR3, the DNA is TGTGCTCTTGGGGAACTAGATAAGCCCCTGCTTCAGGGCCGTCCCTCGCTCACATACACCGATAAACTCATCTTT.

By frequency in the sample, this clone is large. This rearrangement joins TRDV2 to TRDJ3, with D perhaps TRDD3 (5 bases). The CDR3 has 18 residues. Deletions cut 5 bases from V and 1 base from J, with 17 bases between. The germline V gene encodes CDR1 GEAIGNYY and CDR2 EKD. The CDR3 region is CACVDLMGSSWDTRQMFF. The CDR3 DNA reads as TGTGCCTGTGTCGACTTGATGGGGTCGTCCTGGGACACCCGACAGATGTTTTTC.

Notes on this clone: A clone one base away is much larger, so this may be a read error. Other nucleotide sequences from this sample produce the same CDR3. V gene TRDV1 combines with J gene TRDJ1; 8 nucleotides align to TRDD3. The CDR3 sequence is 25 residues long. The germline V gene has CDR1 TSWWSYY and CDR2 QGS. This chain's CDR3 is CALGGITLISSLNVDWGEYTDKLIF. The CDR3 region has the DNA TGTGCGCTTGGGGGTATTACCCTGATTTCCTCCCTTAATGTCGACTGGGGGGAGTACACCGATAAACTCATCTTT.

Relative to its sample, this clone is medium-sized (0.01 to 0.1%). In DNA form, the CDR3 reads TGTGCCTGTGACACCGTGGGGGACCAAGATAAACTCATCTTT. Its translation is CACDTVGDQDKLIF. This chain uses TRDV2 with TRDJ1; TRDD3 matches at 7 bases. With V trimmed by 0 bases and J by 5 bases, 5 bases remained unmatched. The CDR3 length is 14 residues. Germline V lookup: CDR1 GEAIGNYY, CDR2 EKD.

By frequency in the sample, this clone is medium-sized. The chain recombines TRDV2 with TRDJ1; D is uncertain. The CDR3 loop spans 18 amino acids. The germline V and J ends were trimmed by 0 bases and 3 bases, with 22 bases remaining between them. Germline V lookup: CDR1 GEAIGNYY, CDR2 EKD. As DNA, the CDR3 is TGTGCCTGTGACACCGTACAATATAGGAAGTTGGGAGCCGATAAACTCATCTTT. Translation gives CACDTVQYRKLGADKLIF.

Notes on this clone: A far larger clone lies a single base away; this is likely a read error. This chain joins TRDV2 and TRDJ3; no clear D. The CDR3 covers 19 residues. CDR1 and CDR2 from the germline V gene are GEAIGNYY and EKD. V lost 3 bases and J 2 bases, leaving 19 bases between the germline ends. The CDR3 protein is CACDGNTYQSPWDTRQMFF. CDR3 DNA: TGTGCCTGTGACGGTAATACTTACCAAAGCCCCTGGGACACCCGACAGATGTTTTTC.

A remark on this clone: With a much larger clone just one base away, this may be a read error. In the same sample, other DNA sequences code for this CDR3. This CDR3 is CALGELPIFLFLYWRLGETDKLIF. CDR3 bases: TGTGCCCTTGGGGAACTACCGATCTTCCTTTTCTTGTACTGGAGACTGGGAGAGACCGATAAACTCATCTTT. This chain joins TRDV1 and TRDJ1; D possibly uses TRDD2 or TRDD3 (6 bases each). The CDR3 spans 24 residues. Germline-derived CDR1 and CDR2 are TSWWSYY and QGS.

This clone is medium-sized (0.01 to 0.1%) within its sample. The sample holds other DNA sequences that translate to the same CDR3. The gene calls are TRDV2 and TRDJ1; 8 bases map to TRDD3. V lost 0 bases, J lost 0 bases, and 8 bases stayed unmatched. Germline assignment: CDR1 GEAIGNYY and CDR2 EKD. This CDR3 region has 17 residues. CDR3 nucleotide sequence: TGTGCCTGTGACACCGTGGGTCTGGGGGAGTACACCGATAAACTCATCTTT. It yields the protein CACDTVGLGEYTDKLIF.

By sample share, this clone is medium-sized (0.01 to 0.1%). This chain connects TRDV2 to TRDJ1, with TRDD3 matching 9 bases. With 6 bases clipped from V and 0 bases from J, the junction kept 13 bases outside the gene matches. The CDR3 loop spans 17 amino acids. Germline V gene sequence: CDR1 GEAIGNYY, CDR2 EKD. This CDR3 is CACSLLGDPTYTDKLIF. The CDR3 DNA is TGTGCCTGTTCTCTACTGGGGGACCCAACGTACACCGATAAACTCATCTTT.

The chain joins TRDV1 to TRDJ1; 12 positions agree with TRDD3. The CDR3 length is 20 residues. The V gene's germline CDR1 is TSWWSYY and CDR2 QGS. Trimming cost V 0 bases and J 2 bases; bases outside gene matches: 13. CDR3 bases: TGTGCTCTTGGGGAACTAGAATCGAACTGGGGGATACTCGGGACCGATAAACTCATCTTT. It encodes CALGELESNWGILGTDKLIF.

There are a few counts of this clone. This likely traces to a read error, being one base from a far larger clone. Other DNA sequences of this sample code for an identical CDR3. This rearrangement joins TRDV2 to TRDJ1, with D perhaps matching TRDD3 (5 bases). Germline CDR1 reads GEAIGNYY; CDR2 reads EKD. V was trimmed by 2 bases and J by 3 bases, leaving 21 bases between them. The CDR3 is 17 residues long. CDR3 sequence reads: CACDRLGDPTNSDKLIF. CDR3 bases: TGTGCCTGTGACAGGCTTGGGGACCCAACTAACTCCGATAAACTCATCTTT.

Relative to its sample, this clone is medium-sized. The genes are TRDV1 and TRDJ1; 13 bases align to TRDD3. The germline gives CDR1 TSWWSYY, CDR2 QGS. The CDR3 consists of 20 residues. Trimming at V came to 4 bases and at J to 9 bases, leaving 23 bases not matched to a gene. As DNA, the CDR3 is TGTGCTCTTGGGGCGAACCTCATACTGGGGGATACGAAAGGTAGGGATGAACTCATCTTT. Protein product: CALGANLILGDTKGRDELIF.

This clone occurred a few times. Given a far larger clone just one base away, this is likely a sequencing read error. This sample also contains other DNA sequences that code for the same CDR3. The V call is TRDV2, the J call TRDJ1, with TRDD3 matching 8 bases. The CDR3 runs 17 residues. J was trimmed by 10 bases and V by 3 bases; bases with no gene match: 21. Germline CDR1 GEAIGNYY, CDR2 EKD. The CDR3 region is CACDASLLTGGSGGLIF. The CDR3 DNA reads TGTGCCTGTGACGCCAGCCTGCTTACTGGGGGGTCGGGCGGACTCATCTTT.

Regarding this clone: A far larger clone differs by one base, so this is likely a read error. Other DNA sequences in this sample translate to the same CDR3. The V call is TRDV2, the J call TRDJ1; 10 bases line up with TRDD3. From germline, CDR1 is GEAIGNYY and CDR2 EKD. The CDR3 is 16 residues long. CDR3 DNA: TGTGCCTGTGACACCCTGGGGGATAGCCTACAGGATAAACTCATCTTC. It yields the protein CACDTLGDSLQDKLIF.

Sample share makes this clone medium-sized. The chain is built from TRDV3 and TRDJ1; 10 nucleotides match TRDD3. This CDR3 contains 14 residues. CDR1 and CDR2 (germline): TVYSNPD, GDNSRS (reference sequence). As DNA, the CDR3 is TGTGCGAGTTGGGGGATACTCAACACCGATAAACTCATCTTT. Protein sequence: CASWGILNTDKLIF. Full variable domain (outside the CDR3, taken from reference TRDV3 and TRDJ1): CDKVTQSSPDQTVASGSEVVLLCTYDTVYSNPDLFWYRIRPDYSFQFVFYGDNSRSEGADFTQGRFSVKHILTQKAFHLVISPVRTEDSATYYCASWGILNTDKLIFGKGTRVTVEP.

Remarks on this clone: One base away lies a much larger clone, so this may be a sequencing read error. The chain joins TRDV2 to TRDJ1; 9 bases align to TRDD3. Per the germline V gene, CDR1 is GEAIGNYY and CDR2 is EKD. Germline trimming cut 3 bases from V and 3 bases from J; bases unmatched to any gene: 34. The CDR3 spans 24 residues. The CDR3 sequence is CACDELAGGSELKKSVRYADKLIF. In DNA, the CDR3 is TGTGCCTGTGACGAACTCGCTGGGGGATCCGAACTTAAAAAATCGGTACGGTACGCCGATAAACTCATCTTT.

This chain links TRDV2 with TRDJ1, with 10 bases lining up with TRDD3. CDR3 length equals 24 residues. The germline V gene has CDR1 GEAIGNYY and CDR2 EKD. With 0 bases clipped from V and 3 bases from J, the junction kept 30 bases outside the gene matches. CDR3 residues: CACDTVSSLGELWVLGDPSDKLIF. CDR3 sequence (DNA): TGTGCCTGTGACACCGTGTCGAGTCTTGGGGAACTATGGGTACTGGGGGATCCGTCCGATAAACTCATCTTT.